A selection of T cell receptor beta chains follows, all from one sample in a study of blood T cell repertoires in COVID-19. Generated by immunoSEQ multiplex PCR, the TCRdb table keeps only in-frame clones and is missing some. The profile shows about 230,000 clones, around 88% of them singletons. Specimen: peripheral blood. The receptors were sampled from a man older than 75 with acute or convalescent COVID-19. Both conserved end residues are part of each CDR3. The order of the fields is V gene, J gene, D gene, clone size, CDR3 DNA, CDR3 protein. A D gene is named only where the DNA matches it firmly. The size field is filled for only some rows; it gives once, few, many or a size class.

>TRBV7-9|TRBJ2-5|NA|NA
TGTGCCAGCAGCCTACAGGGAATTCAAGAGACCCAGTACTTC
CASSLQGIQETQYF
>TRBV7-3|TRBJ2-1|TRBD1|once
TGTGCCAGCAGCCCGAGGACAGGGCACAATGAGCAGTTCTTC
CASSPRTGHNEQFF
>TRBV4-1|TRBJ2-6|NA|NA
TGCGCCAGCAGCCAATACTTAGGGGCTGGGGCCAACGTCCTGACTTTC
CASSQYLGAGANVLTF
>TRBV28|TRBJ2-3|NA|NA
TGTGCCAGCACGCGGGCCCTGGGCCTTACGCAGTATTTT
CASTRALGLTQYF
>TRBV28|TRBJ1-1|NA|NA
TGTGCCAGCAGTATGCCCCCAGGGGCGGGCACTGAAGCTTTCTTT
CASSMPPGAGTEAFF
>TRBV18|TRBJ1-3|TRBD1|NA
TGTGCCAGCTCACCGGGACAGGGTGGATCTGGAAACACCATATATTTT
CASSPGQGGSGNTIYF
>TRBV19|TRBJ2-4|NA|NA
TGTGCCAGTAGTGACGGACTAGCCAAAAACATTCAGTACTTC
CASSDGLAKNIQYF
>TRBV5-1|TRBJ1-1|NA|few
TGCGCCAGCAGCCGGGACAATCAAGCTTTCTTT
CASSRDNQAFF
>TRBV7-9|TRBJ1-1|NA|NA
TGTGCCAGCAGCTTAAGAGGGACTGAAGCTTTCTTT
CASSLRGTEAFF
>TRBV9|TRBJ1-1|NA|NA
TGTGCCAGCAGCCGCTTTTCGGGTGACACTGAAGCTTTCTTT
CASSRFSGDTEAFF
>TRBV5-1|TRBJ2-1|NA|NA
TGCGCCAGCAGCTGGTCGGGTTACAATGAGCAGTTCTTC
CASSWSGYNEQFF
>TRBV24-1|TRBJ1-5|TRBD1|NA
TGTGCCACCAGTGATCCTGGACAGGGGGCTAATCAGCCCCAGCATTTT
CATSDPGQGANQPQHF